This TCR beta chain stems from a study of blood T cell repertoires in COVID-19. Across the study: The cDNA or gDNA used as material had been derived from T cells, B-cell-depleted T cells, or PBMCs.

Profiled with immunoSEQ multiplex PCR; TCRdb holds only in-frame clones, not every one. The sample holds roughly 38,000 clones; 76% are singletons and the top ten take about 8.5%. The receptor's source is a man in his 70s with active or convalescent COVID-19. Source material: peripheral blood.

CDR3 sequence: CAGYLEGATTDTQYF. The CDR3 bases are TGCGCCGGATACCTCGAGGGGGCCACCACAGATACGCAGTATTTT. J is TRBJ2-3 and V is TRBV5-1; TRBD1 matches at 7 bases. Losses at the gene ends were 10 bases for V and 2 bases for J; bases not matched to a gene: 13. This CDR3 contains 15 residues. Germline lookup yields CDR1 SGHRS and CDR2 YFSETQ.